This T cell receptor (beta chain) was identified in a study of T-cell reconstitution after alpha-beta-depleted transplantation in children (dated by TCRdb to the mid-2010s). In terms of the full investigation: T-cell immune reconstitution after TCRalphabeta/CD19-depleted allogeneic hematopoietic cell transplantation in children was quantitatively tracked in the study by means of TCR repertoire profiling.

Remarks on this clonotype: Its antigen target is currently unknown. Per-nucleotide qualities are absent, and no much larger clonotype sits a single base away.

The library came from PCR. Sequencing was carried out with an Illumina HiSeq 2500. Molecular barcoding was employed in the preparation of TCR libraries, with unique molecular identifiers being used to normalize TCRbeta repertoire quantification. TCRdb ran its own pipeline on the public reads, namely fastp trimming at Q25 and MiXCR clone calling, and kept in-frame beta chains. Each CDR3 protein gets just one entry, which takes the most common genes and DNA from the rows behind it. In all, the sample holds around 800,000 distinct CDR3 sequences, and less than 20% of those were seen once. Approximately 4.5% of the sample belongs to the ten largest clones. Study-wide findings and limitations: The high TCRbeta diversity at day 60 in some patients was ascribed to recipient T cells and intrathymic progenitors that had survived conditioning. The apparently early alphabetaT-cell count recovery about two months after transplant was reportedly dependent on only several hundred rapidly expanded clones derived from non-depleted graft cells. Hyperexpanded clone frequencies declined over subsequent months; after one year, T-cell counts and TCRbeta diversity were mostly attributed to newly produced T cells.

The intended sense of this specimen's treatment or condition label: allogeneic hematopoietic cell transplantation with graft depleted of TCRalphabeta T cells and CD19 B cells. Transplant recipients were children who received TCRalphabeta/CD19-depleted allogeneic hematopoietic cell grafts. The CDR3, from cysteine to phenylalanine, totals 15 residues. The kept DNA is CDR3 alone, 45 bases in frame from the first base. The junction shows trimming of 3 bases on V and 0 bases on J, plus 12 bases between the germline ends. CDR1 and CDR2, per the germline V gene, are SGHVS and FNYEAQ. Here the sequenced sample was PBMCs, mostly from graft donor cells, taken 360 days after TCRalphabeta/CD19-depleted stem cell transplant. This chain joins TRBV7-6 to TRBJ2-7; the D segment could be TRBD1, given 6 matching bases. The clonotype originates from a male patient younger than 18 who had a stem cell transplant for acute lymphoblastic leukemia, so the T cells may come from the graft donor. In nucleotides, the sequence is TGTGCCAGCAGCTTTGCAACAGGGAGCTCCTACGAGCAGTACTTC. Protein translation: CASSFATGSSYEQYF.